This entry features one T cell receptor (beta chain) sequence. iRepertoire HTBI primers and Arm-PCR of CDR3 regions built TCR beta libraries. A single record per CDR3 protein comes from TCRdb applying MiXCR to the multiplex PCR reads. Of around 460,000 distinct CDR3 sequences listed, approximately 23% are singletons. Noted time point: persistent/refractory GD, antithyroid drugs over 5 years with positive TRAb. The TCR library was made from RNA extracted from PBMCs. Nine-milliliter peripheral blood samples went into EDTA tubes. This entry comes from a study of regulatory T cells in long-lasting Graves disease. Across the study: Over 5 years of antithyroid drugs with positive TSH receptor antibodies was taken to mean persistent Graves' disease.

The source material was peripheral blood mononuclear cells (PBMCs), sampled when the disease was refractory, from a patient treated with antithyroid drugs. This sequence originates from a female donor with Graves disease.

The CDR3 DNA reads as TGTGCCAGCAGCCCAAGTAGGTATAGCAATCAGCCCCAGCATTTT. This translates into CASSPSRYSNQPQHF. This chain uses TRBV7-2 with TRBJ1-5; D gene uncertain. V was clipped by 5 bases and J by 0 bases, with 11 bases between them. The CDR3 runs 15 residues. Germline values: CDR1 SGHTA, CDR2 FQGNSA.